This T cell receptor beta chain was identified during a study of T cells expressing NK-cell markers. Study as a whole: Among the eight sequenced donors, seven tested HCMV-seropositive and one tested seronegative. Study-level results: Where several donors were concerned, these clonotypes also led the CD3+CD56-NKG2C+ fraction. Of CD8+ T cells, 1.0-7.0% belonged to dominant NKG2C+ clonotypes in roughly 6 donors.

The authors made TCR beta cDNA libraries by 5'RACE template switching. This switching added a universal primer site and UMIs. TCRdb re-called the 5' RACE reads and gives one entry per CDR3 protein, without DNA. Its clone listing holds 500,000 or so distinct CDR3 sequences. CDR3 length: 13 amino acids. CDR1 and CDR2 (germline): SGHTA, FQGNSA. As for this clonotype: What it binds is not known.

The receptor was derived from a young man in good health. Input material: blood T cells: a sorted CD56 or NKG2C T cell subset, CD4+ or CD8+ T cells, or bulk PBMC T cells (not recorded which). The V gene is TRBV7-2, the J gene TRBJ2-3; TCRdb outputs TRBD2, but without DNA this stays unchecked. The CDR3 region is CASRTSGRAPQYF.